These T cell receptor beta chains were read from a single sample in a study of blood T cell repertoires in COVID-19. Repertoires were generated with immunoSEQ multiplex PCR, while TCRdb's copy carries only in-frame clones and drops some. The sample shows approximately 200,000 clones, almost 80% of them seen only once. The sequencing sample was made of peripheral blood. The source of these receptors is a man aged 55 to 70 with active or convalescent COVID-19. Each CDR3 is given with its conserved first and last residue. D genes are given only for firm matches.

j_gene: TRBJ2-1; d_gene: .; v_gene: TRBV16; CDR3aa: CASSLGENNEQFF
j_gene: TRBJ2-1; d_gene: .; v_gene: TRBV28; CDR3aa: CASISSGSSSYNEQFF
j_gene: TRBJ2-1; d_gene: TRBD1; v_gene: TRBV15; CDR3aa: CATESRDRVYNEQFF
j_gene: TRBJ1-2; d_gene: TRBD1; v_gene: TRBV5-5; CDR3aa: CASSWGQGMNYGYTF
j_gene: TRBJ2-2; d_gene: TRBD1; v_gene: TRBV5-1; CDR3aa: CASSVRQGNTGELFF
j_gene: TRBJ1-6; d_gene: TRBD1; v_gene: TRBV19; CDR3aa: CASSIAGNRGTDSSPLHF
j_gene: TRBJ1-3; d_gene: .; v_gene: TRBV28; CDR3aa: CASSQNTGGNTIYF
j_gene: TRBJ1-4; d_gene: .; v_gene: TRBV6-1; CDR3aa: CASSEGLGAGMTNEKLFF
j_gene: TRBJ1-1; d_gene: .; v_gene: TRBV3-1/TRBV3-2; CDR3aa: CASSQVEGTTEAFF
j_gene: TRBJ2-3; d_gene: .; v_gene: TRBV7-9; CDR3aa: CASSLIGGTDTQYF
j_gene: TRBJ1-5; d_gene: .; v_gene: TRBV6-5; CDR3aa: CASRRRDTYQPQHF
j_gene: TRBJ2-7; d_gene: .; v_gene: TRBV12-5; CDR3aa: CASGFKGGTYEQYF
j_gene: TRBJ1-1; d_gene: TRBD1; v_gene: TRBV3-1/TRBV3-2; CDR3aa: CASSLQAGGHTEAFF
j_gene: TRBJ1-5; d_gene: .; v_gene: TRBV19; CDR3aa: CASSIRDQSNQPQHF
j_gene: TRBJ2-3; d_gene: TRBD2; v_gene: TRBV13; CDR3aa: CASSLTVTSGSGADTQYF
j_gene: TRBJ2-3; d_gene: .; v_gene: TRBV7-2; CDR3aa: CASALMGASTDTQYF
j_gene: TRBJ1-1; d_gene: TRBD1; v_gene: TRBV18; CDR3aa: CASSPRQGDTEAFF
j_gene: TRBJ2-5; d_gene: .; v_gene: TRBV18; CDR3aa: CASSRSRDIQETQYF
j_gene: TRBJ1-2; d_gene: TRBD1; v_gene: TRBV5-1; CDR3aa: CASSYEGAGVGGYTF
j_gene: TRBJ2-3; d_gene: .; v_gene: TRBV28; CDR3aa: CATSRGSGTQYF
j_gene: TRBJ1-4; d_gene: .; v_gene: TRBV2; CDR3aa: CASSEAAGFREKLFF
j_gene: TRBJ1-2; d_gene: .; v_gene: TRBV29-1; CDR3aa: CSVGDRRWGYTF
j_gene: TRBJ2-5; d_gene: .; v_gene: TRBV25-1; CDR3aa: CASSARTDLETQYF
j_gene: TRBJ1-6; d_gene: .; v_gene: TRBV2; CDR3aa: CASSSEPRGNSPLHF
j_gene: TRBJ1-6; d_gene: TRBD1; v_gene: TRBV27; CDR3aa: CASSVTGVYSPLHF
j_gene: TRBJ1-4; d_gene: .; v_gene: TRBV3-1/TRBV3-2; CDR3aa: CASSQASFGGEKLFF
j_gene: TRBJ1-4; d_gene: .; v_gene: TRBV3-1/TRBV3-2; CDR3aa: CASSQDLERDEKLFF
j_gene: TRBJ2-5; d_gene: .; v_gene: TRBV4-1; CDR3aa: CASSQYIRTTLQETQYF
j_gene: TRBJ2-1; d_gene: .; v_gene: TRBV7-8; CDR3aa: CASSFGGTHNEQFF
j_gene: TRBJ1-2; d_gene: TRBD1; v_gene: TRBV24-1; CDR3aa: CATSDSRGDYTF
j_gene: TRBJ2-1; d_gene: .; v_gene: TRBV9; CDR3aa: CASSVSGVNEQFF
j_gene: TRBJ2-3; d_gene: .; v_gene: TRBV24-1; CDR3aa: CATSDFTTHTDTQYF
j_gene: TRBJ1-2; d_gene: .; v_gene: TRBV11-1; CDR3aa: CASSLEGNYGYTF
j_gene: TRBJ2-2; d_gene: .; v_gene: TRBV7-2; CDR3aa: CASSIRQNTGELFF
j_gene: TRBJ2-7; d_gene: TRBD2; v_gene: TRBV5-1; CDR3aa: CASSMIAGEGAYEQYF
j_gene: TRBJ2-3; d_gene: .; v_gene: TRBV11-3; CDR3aa: CASSLSAGALPGTQYF
j_gene: TRBJ2-3; d_gene: TRBD2; v_gene: TRBV5-1; CDR3aa: CASSFLGLAGGPGTDTQYF
j_gene: TRBJ1-4; d_gene: TRBD1; v_gene: TRBV27; CDR3aa: CASRGTGGNEKLFF
j_gene: TRBJ2-3; d_gene: TRBD2; v_gene: TRBV11-3; CDR3aa: CASSLATLAGGPTDTQYF
j_gene: TRBJ1-5; d_gene: .; v_gene: TRBV28; CDR3aa: CASSSGSNSNQPQHF
j_gene: TRBJ2-5; d_gene: .; v_gene: TRBV7-9; CDR3aa: CASSARLAEQETQYF
j_gene: TRBJ2-1; d_gene: TRBD2; v_gene: TRBV4-1; CDR3aa: CASSQEGTSGIGEQFF
j_gene: TRBJ1-6; d_gene: .; v_gene: TRBV6-1; CDR3aa: CASSEVGWGIYNSPLHF
j_gene: TRBJ2-1; d_gene: TRBD2; v_gene: TRBV7-3; CDR3aa: CASSSGLAGGRQFF
j_gene: TRBJ2-3; d_gene: TRBD2; v_gene: TRBV7-2; CDR3aa: CASGGLAGADTQYF
j_gene: TRBJ2-1; d_gene: .; v_gene: TRBV19; CDR3aa: CASKTGYNEQFF
j_gene: TRBJ2-2; d_gene: .; v_gene: TRBV4-1; CDR3aa: CASSQTQTQVVTGELFF
j_gene: TRBJ1-5; d_gene: .; v_gene: TRBV19; CDR3aa: CASSDGDYSNQPQHF
j_gene: TRBJ2-1; d_gene: TRBD2; v_gene: TRBV4-3; CDR3aa: CASSQGLAGPRGNEQFF
j_gene: TRBJ2-2; d_gene: .; v_gene: TRBV7-8; CDR3aa: CASSLAQGTGELFF